This passage covers 31 T cell receptor beta chains from one sample sequenced in a study of cytomegalovirus exposure and HLA in healthy donors. The PCR used 60 Vbeta and 13 Jbeta primers. The protocol was immunoSEQ multiplex PCR, while the TCRdb copy is restricted to in-frame clones and leaves out a portion. In the table there are about 150,000 clones, under 90% of which are singletons. The source material was PBMCs. These receptors all stem from a man younger than 35 in good health and CMV-seronegative.

The chain has TRBV18 and TRBJ1-6; D unclear. Germline lookup yields CDR1 KGHSH and CDR2 LQKENI. V lost 4 bases and J lost 4, with 11 bases in between. The CDR3 covers 15 residues. CDR3 nucleotide sequence: TGTGCCAGCTCACTAGTGGGCAGGTATAATTCACCCCTCCACTTT. Translated, it gives CASSLVGRYNSPLHF.

The chain couples TRBV2 to TRBJ2-2, with D possibly matching TRBD1 (6 bases). The CDR3 contains 12 residues. The V gene lost 8 bases and the J gene lost 13 bases, with 17 bases spanning the gap. Germline lookup yields CDR1 SNHLY and CDR2 FYNNEI. The CDR3 bases are TGTGCCAGCGTTTCAGTCCAGGGGTTGCTGTTTTTT. Its translation is CASVSVQGLLFF.

This chain links TRBV28 with TRBJ1-1, with 10 bases that match TRBD1. Germline CDR1 reads MDHEN; CDR2 reads SYDVKM. After removal of 3 bases from V and 0 bases from J, the junction contained 7 bases not matched to a gene. This CDR3 region has 17 residues. CDR3 region: CASSFPTGGALNTEAFF. The CDR3 nucleotides are TGTGCCAGCAGTTTCCCGACAGGGGGCGCGTTGAACACTGAAGCTTTCTTT. Together with reference TRBV28 and TRBJ1-1, the CDR3 gives the full variable domain: DVKVTQSSRYLVKRTGEKVFLECVQDMDHENMFWYRQDPGLGLRLIYFSYDVKMKEKGDIPEGYSVSREKKERFSLILESASTNQTSMYLCASSFPTGGALNTEAFFGQGTRLTVV.

The chain is built from TRBV28 and TRBJ1-1; a possible D gene is TRBD1 (5 bases). CDR1 is MDHEN, CDR2 SYDVKM, per germline. Trimming stripped 9 bases from V and 5 bases from J, with 22 bases between. This CDR3 has 15 amino acids. CDR3 residues: CASSTTWGGGTEAFF. The DNA for the CDR3 is TGTGCCAGTAGTACAACCTGGGGGGGTGGAACTGAAGCTTTCTTT.

The chain recombines TRBV7-9 with TRBJ1-5; 8 nucleotides match TRBD1. The germline CDR1 and CDR2 sequences are SEHNR and FQNEAQ (reference sequence). V dropped 5 bases and J dropped 3; count of bases not matched to a gene: 6. The CDR3 is 15 amino acids. Here the CDR3 reads CASSAEQGDNQPQHF. The CDR3 DNA sequence: TGTGCCAGCAGCGCAGAACAGGGGGACAATCAGCCCCAGCATTTT. Full variable domain (outside the CDR3, taken from reference TRBV7-9 and TRBJ1-5): DTGVSQNPRHKITKRGQNVTFRCDPISEHNRLYWYRQTLGQGPEFLTYFQNEAQLEKSRLLSDRFSAERPKGSFSTLEIQRTEQGDSAMYLCASSAEQGDNQPQHFGDGTRLSIL.

V gene TRBV6-5 combines with J gene TRBJ2-3; 7 bases align to TRBD2. With 7 bases clipped from V and 5 bases from J, the junction kept 12 bases outside the gene matches. The germline CDR1 and CDR2 sequences are MNHEY and SVGAGI. This CDR3 spans 15 amino acids. This CDR3 reads CASNFGTGGQDTQYF. In nucleotides, the CDR3 is TGTGCCAGCAACTTCGGGACGGGAGGCCAAGATACGCAGTATTTT.

The V and J genes are TRBV29-1 and TRBJ2-7; the match to TRBD1 covers 7 bases. Unmatched junction bases numbered 6, after V lost 8 bases and J lost 2 bases. This CDR3 region has 12 residues. CDR1 is SQVTM and CDR2 is ANQGSEA in the germline V gene. CDR3 sequence reads: CSYRTGPYEQYF. The CDR3 DNA is TGCAGCTACCGGACAGGACCCTACGAGCAGTACTTC.

The gene calls are TRBV2 and TRBJ2-5; TRBD2 matches at 8 bases. The germline V gene encodes CDR1 SNHLY and CDR2 FYNNEI. CDR3 length: 15 amino acids. The junction had 8 bases not matched to a gene; V was cut back by 2 bases and J by 6 bases. The CDR3 sequence: CASSETAGGTKTQYF. DNA of the CDR3: TGTGCCAGCAGTGAAACCGCGGGGGGCACAAAGACCCAGTACTTC.

The CDR3 DNA reads as TGTGCCAGCAGCTCGGGACTGACCTATGGCTACACCTTC. Residues: CASSSGLTYGYTF. V and J are TRBV11-2 and TRBJ1-2; D is perhaps TRBD1 (5 bases). V was clipped by 4 bases and J by 4 bases, with 10 bases between them. CDR1 and CDR2 from the germline V gene are SGHAT and FQNNGV. The CDR3 consists of 13 residues.

V and J are TRBV5-1 and TRBJ2-7; D is unresolved. Trimming cost V 0 bases and J 2 bases, with 9 bases left between them. CDR1 SGHRS and CDR2 YFSETQ come from the germline V gene. The CDR3 consists of 14 residues. The CDR3 spells CASSLVGGAYEQYF. Written as DNA, the CDR3 is TGCGCCAGCAGCTTGGTAGGCGGAGCCTACGAGCAGTACTTC.

As concerns this clone: The junction differs from germline at one of its ends, possibly a read error. The chain is built from TRBV7-9 and TRBJ2-7; D might be TRBD1 (7 bases). The V gene's germline CDR1 is SEHNR and CDR2 FQNEAQ (reference sequence). There are 16 residues in the CDR3. CDR3 coding DNA: TGTTCCAGCAGCTTACCCGCAGGGGGGCCATCCTACGAGCAGTACTTC. This codes for CSSSLPAGGPSYEQYF.

The chain links TRBV9 to TRBJ2-3; 9 positions match TRBD2. The junction had 11 bases not matched to a gene; V was cut back by 0 bases and J by 6 bases. Germline CDR1 and CDR2: SGDLS and YYNGEE. The CDR3 contains 17 residues. In nucleotides, the CDR3 is TGTGCCAGCAGCGTAGACCCGCGGGGGGGTTTGGTGGATACGCAGTATTTT. Amino acid sequence: CASSVDPRGGLVDTQYF.

This clone was recorded only once. The V gene is TRBV10-3, the J gene TRBJ1-1; 7 nucleotides match TRBD1. CDR3 size: 14 residues. Germline V gene data show CDR1 as ENHRY and CDR2 as SYGVKD. The CDR3 coding sequence is TGTACCAGCGGACCGGGACAGTGGAACACTGAAGCTTTCTTT. It encodes CTSGPGQWNTEAFF.

V gene TRBV29-1 combines with J gene TRBJ2-7; TRBD2 agrees at 10 bases. J lost 3 bases, V lost 4 bases, and 9 bases had no gene match. Germline V gives CDR1 SQVTM, CDR2 ANQGSEA. The length of the CDR3 is 15 residues. CDR3 amino acids: CSVGAGGPGGYEQYF. Here the CDR3 DNA reads TGCAGCGTTGGAGCGGGAGGGCCTGGTGGCTACGAGCAGTACTTC.

The chain uses TRBV7-9 and TRBJ1-2; D ambiguous. The CDR3 totals 15 residues. Trimming took 1 base from V and 8 from J, leaving 17 bases between them. Germline V gene lookup returns CDR1 SEHNR and CDR2 FQNEAQ (reference sequence). CDR3 residues: CASSLVRELSGGYTF. CDR3 bases: TGTGCCAGCAGCTTAGTAAGAGAACTAAGCGGCGGCTACACCTTC.

This clone was found a few times. V usage is TRBV6-5 and J usage is TRBJ2-7; tentative D call: TRBD2 (5 bases). Trimming shortened V by 6 bases and J by 6 bases, and 12 bases separated the two germline ends. Germline V gene sequence: CDR1 MNHEY, CDR2 SVGAGI. The CDR3 runs to 12 residues. In DNA form, the CDR3 reads TGTGCCAGCAGCACCCCGGGATCCGAGCAGTACTTC. Translating it yields CASSTPGSEQYF.

The genes are TRBV6-6 and TRBJ1-1; 7 bases line up with TRBD1. J gave up 8 bases and V 5 bases, and 8 bases lay outside the gene matches. The V gene's germline CDR1 is MNHNY and CDR2 SVGAGI (reference sequence). The CDR3 is 13 amino acids. CDR3 loop: CASSRLGTEEAFF. The CDR3 nucleotides read TGTGCCAGCAGTCGTCTTGGGACAGAGGAAGCTTTCTTT.

V gene TRBV6-5 combines with J gene TRBJ1-1; D unresolved. The CDR3 sequence is 14 residues long. Trimming removed 2 bases at V and 6 bases at J, with 13 bases between. CDR1 MNHEY and CDR2 SVGAGI come from the germline V gene. Here the CDR3 reads CASSYTGSGAEAFF. In nucleotides, the CDR3 is TGTGCCAGCAGTTACACGGGGTCCGGCGCTGAAGCTTTCTTT.

V is TRBV6-4 and J is TRBJ2-1, with 7 bases matching TRBD2. The junction had 10 bases not matched to a gene; V was cut back by 8 bases and J by 15 bases. Germline assignment: CDR1 MRHNA and CDR2 SNTAGT. The CDR3 is made up of 11 amino acids. CDR3 sequence: CASESAGVLFF. The CDR3 DNA is TGTGCCAGCGAGTCTGCGGGAGTCCTGTTCTTC.

This clone was observed once. The chain is built from TRBV28 and TRBJ2-1, with D tentatively TRBD1 (6 bases). This CDR3 comprises 14 residues. CDR1 MDHEN and CDR2 SYDVKM come from the germline V gene. V lost 8 bases, J lost 6 bases, and 17 bases lay in between. The CDR3 loop is CASQLGTGFNEQFF. In nucleotides, the CDR3 is TGTGCCAGCCAACTGGGAACAGGGTTCAATGAGCAGTTCTTC.

The chain is built from TRBV2 and TRBJ2-5; 8 bases map to TRBD1. Germline V gives CDR1 SNHLY, CDR2 FYNNEI. Losses at the gene ends were 6 bases for V and 5 bases for J; bases not matched to a gene: 5. The CDR3 covers 13 residues. CDR3 nucleotides: TGTGCCAGCAGCGACAGGGGTGGGGAGACCCAGTACTTC. Translation gives CASSDRGGETQYF.

The gene calls are TRBV6-6 and TRBJ1-3, with D perhaps TRBD1 (5 bases). This CDR3 has 16 residues. Germline loops: CDR1 MNHNY, CDR2 SVGAGI (reference sequence). Trimming removed 5 bases at V and 0 bases at J, with 14 bases between. The DNA of the CDR3 is TGTGCCAGCAGTATACCTGGGGCCAACTCTGGAAACACCATATATTTT. Translation: CASSIPGANSGNTIYF.

In the case of this clone: Other DNA sequences in the same sample also yield this CDR3. V gene TRBV27 combines with J gene TRBJ2-7, with 8 positions matching TRBD1. J gave up 6 bases and V 5 bases, and 9 bases lay outside the gene matches. The CDR3 sequence is 14 residues long. Germline CDR1 is MNHEY and CDR2 is SMNVEV (reference sequence). Here the CDR3 DNA reads TGTGCCAGCAGTCGCCTCGGAACAGGGGGCGAGCAGTACTTC. Protein sequence: CASSRLGTGGEQYF.

The V gene is TRBV7-2, the J gene TRBJ2-7, with a weak D call TRBD1 (6 bases). Trimming removed 2 bases at V and 2 bases at J, with 13 bases between. CDR3 length: 15 residues. Germline assignment: CDR1 SGHTA and CDR2 FQGNSA. CDR3 coding DNA: TGTGCCAGCAGCTTACGGCCAGGGGTGCCCTACGAGCAGTACTTC. Encoded protein: CASSLRPGVPYEQYF.

The chain links TRBV11-2 to TRBJ1-6; 9 bases agree with TRBD1. The V segment lost 1 base and the J segment 9 bases; nucleotides outside the gene matches: 7. The CDR3 loop spans 16 amino acids. Germline CDR1 SGHAT, CDR2 FQNNGV. DNA of the CDR3: TGTGCCAGCAGCTTAGCCCCCGGGACAGGGAGTTCACCCCTCCACTTT. Translating gives CASSLAPGTGSSPLHF.

The V and J genes are TRBV10-3 and TRBJ2-1, with 9 nucleotides matching TRBD2. The CDR3 covers 16 residues. J gave up 4 bases and V 9 bases, and 13 bases lay outside the gene matches. Germline V gene data show CDR1 as ENHRY and CDR2 as SYGVKD. The CDR3 nucleotides read TGTGCCATACGGCCCGCGGGAGGGCGGGGTTACAATGAGCAGTTCTTC. It yields the protein CAIRPAGGRGYNEQFF.

CDR3 loop: CASSSPQGSRTEAFF. Here the CDR3 DNA reads TGTGCCAGCAGCTCCCCGCAGGGGAGTCGAACTGAAGCTTTCTTT. The chain employs TRBV7-9 and TRBJ1-1; a possible D gene is TRBD1 (6 bases). This CDR3 is 15 amino acids long. The V and J ends lost 4 bases and 5 bases respectively, with 17 bases between them. Germline V CDR1 and CDR2: SEHNR, FQNEAQ (reference sequence).

The chain links TRBV11-2 to TRBJ2-5; 10 bases line up with TRBD2. Losses at the gene ends were 4 bases for V and 4 bases for J; bases not matched to a gene: 12. The CDR3 extends over 17 amino acids. Germline CDR1 reads SGHAT; CDR2 reads FQNNGV. CDR3 loop: CASSSPFSGGPPETQYF. CDR3 DNA sequence: TGTGCCAGCAGCTCGCCTTTTAGCGGGGGGCCTCCAGAGACCCAGTACTTC. The variable domain in full, completed from reference TRBV11-2 and TRBJ2-5, reads EAGVAQSPRYKIIEKRQSVAFWCNPISGHATLYWYQQILGQGPKLLIQFQNNGVVDDSQLPKDRFSAERLKGVDSTLKIQPAKLEDSAVYLCASSSPFSGGPPETQYFGPGTRLLVL.

The chain employs TRBV14 and TRBJ2-1, with a tentative D call TRBD2 (5 bases). The CDR3 runs to 17 residues. Trimming removed 1 base at V and 6 bases at J, with 19 bases between. From germline, CDR1 is SGHDN and CDR2 FVKESK. CDR3 amino acids: CASSQARTLLVVNEQFF. DNA of the CDR3: TGTGCCAGCAGCCAAGCAAGGACTCTACTAGTGGTCAATGAGCAGTTCTTC.

The CDR3 is CAISDPSSGQETQYF. The CDR3 DNA reads TGTGCCATCAGTGATCCGTCTAGCGGGCAAGAGACCCAGTACTTC. The chain combines TRBV10-3 with TRBJ2-5; 8 bases are shared with TRBD2. Trimming at V came to 3 bases and at J to 2 bases, leaving 5 bases not matched to a gene. Germline V gives CDR1 ENHRY, CDR2 SYGVKD. CDR3 length: 15 residues.

The DNA for the CDR3 is TGTGCCAGCAGCTTAGAGGGAGGAAGCGGTTCTGGCTACACCTTC. Translating gives CASSLEGGSGSGYTF. The chain employs TRBV7-9 and TRBJ1-2, with unresolved D. The length of the CDR3 is 15 residues. Deletions cut 1 base from V and 7 bases from J, with 16 bases between. The germline V gene encodes CDR1 SEHNR and CDR2 FQNEAQ (reference sequence).